Following are 19 T cell receptor beta chains from one sample sequenced in a study of T cell responses to AZD1222 COVID-19 vaccine. Sequencing was performed with immunoSEQ multiplex PCR; in TCRdb, only in-frame clones are kept and a portion is missing. Among about 78,000 clones, roughly 85% were seen once, and the ten largest hold roughly 3.1%. The sample was peripheral blood, taken on day 0 of AZD1222 vaccination. The receptors shown here come from an adult in good health.

The chain combines TRBV9 with TRBJ2-3, with 8 bases identical to TRBD2. CDR3 size: 16 residues. Germline CDR1 SGDLS, CDR2 YYNGEE. V dropped 4 bases and J dropped 4; count of bases not matched to a gene: 11. The CDR3 loop is CASSLRERERSDTQYF. CDR3 DNA sequence: TGTGCCAGCAGCCTGAGGGAGCGGGAGCGATCAGATACGCAGTATTTT.

This chain connects TRBV19 to TRBJ1-1; D perhaps matches TRBD1 (5 bases). This CDR3 contains 13 residues. V lost 4 bases and J 0 bases, leaving 6 bases between the germline ends. Germline-derived CDR1 and CDR2 are LNHDA and SQIVND (reference sequence). The CDR3 sequence: CASSTTVNTEAFF. The CDR3 DNA reads as TGTGCCAGTAGTACGACAGTGAACACTGAAGCTTTCTTT.

The gene calls are TRBV11-2 and TRBJ1-1; no clear D. CDR3 size: 15 residues. The V end lost 0 bases, the J end lost 0 bases, and 8 bases lay between the germline ends. The germline V gene encodes CDR1 SGHAT and CDR2 FQNNGV. CDR3 loop: CASSLDHPLNTEAFF. CDR3 DNA: TGTGCCAGCAGCTTAGATCATCCACTGAACACTGAAGCTTTCTTT. Looking up the rest from reference TRBV11-2 and TRBJ1-1 gives the full variable domain: EAGVAQSPRYKIIEKRQSVAFWCNPISGHATLYWYQQILGQGPKLLIQFQNNGVVDDSQLPKDRFSAERLKGVDSTLKIQPAKLEDSAVYLCASSLDHPLNTEAFFGQGTRLTVV.

With respect to this clone: Other DNA sequences in this sample translate to the same CDR3. The chain joins TRBV7-9 to TRBJ1-4; perhaps TRBD1 as D (5 bases). CDR3 length equals 15 residues. V was cut by 1 base and J by 5 bases, with 11 bases left in between. CDR1 is SEHNR, CDR2 FQNEAQ, per germline (reference sequence). Here the CDR3 reads CASSLVTGTNEKLFF. DNA of the CDR3: TGTGCCAGCAGCTTAGTTACGGGGACCAATGAAAAACTGTTTTTT.

This clone was counted only a few times. V usage is TRBV10-3 and J usage is TRBJ1-2; D uncertain. V was cut by 0 bases and J by 0 bases, with 2 bases left in between. CDR3 size: 13 residues. CDR1 and CDR2 from the germline V gene are ENHRY and SYGVKD. CDR3 loop: CAISESANYGYTF. The CDR3, as DNA: TGTGCCATCAGTGAGTCTGCTAACTATGGCTACACCTTC.

The chain employs TRBV6-5 and TRBJ1-2, with 8 bases aligning to TRBD1. Trimming cost V 4 bases and J 6 bases; bases outside gene matches: 7. CDR1 and CDR2 from the germline V gene are MNHEY and SVGAGI. The CDR3 extends over 14 amino acids. The CDR3 DNA reads as TGTGCCAGCAGTTCCCAGACAGGGGCGGATGGCTACACCTTC. Translating gives CASSSQTGADGYTF.

The J gene is TRBJ1-1, the V gene TRBV3-1 (or the pseudogene TRBV3-2); D call uncertain. Germline V gene lookup returns CDR1 LGHDT and CDR2 YNNKEL (reference sequence). The ends were cut back, 1 base at V and 5 bases at J, with 8 bases in the middle. The CDR3 runs to 13 residues. CDR3 region: CASSQVPGTEAFF. CDR3 sequence (DNA): TGTGCCAGCAGCCAAGTTCCGGGAACTGAAGCTTTCTTT.

The CDR3 DNA reads TGCGCCAGCAGCCAAGACTCAGGGGAGCAAGAGACCCAGTACTTC. Protein sequence: CASSQDSGEQETQYF. This chain uses TRBV4-1 with TRBJ2-5; possible D gene TRBD1, 6 bases. Germline CDR1 reads MGHRA; CDR2 reads YSYEKL. CDR3 length: 15 residues. Trimming pared 0 bases from V and 2 bases from J, leaving 10 bases between.

The genes are TRBV7-2 and TRBJ1-6; perhaps TRBD1 as D (5 bases). This CDR3 is built from 15 residues. From germline, CDR1 is SGHTA and CDR2 FQGNSA. V was trimmed by 3 bases and J by 6 bases, leaving 12 bases between them. CDR3 sequence reads: CASSLGRQSNSPLHF. CDR3 DNA sequence: TGTGCCAGCAGCTTGGGTCGACAGTCTAATTCACCCCTCCACTTT.

The rearrangement joins TRBV4-1 to TRBJ1-4, with D perhaps matching TRBD1 (6 bases). Trimming left V 4 bases short and J 4 bases short, with 16 bases between. The CDR3 is 16 amino acids. Germline CDR1 reads MGHRA; CDR2 reads YSYEKL. The CDR3 reads CASSPLPGQINEKLFF. CDR3 coding DNA: TGCGCCAGCAGCCCTCTCCCTGGACAGATTAATGAAAAACTGTTTTTT.

The rearrangement joins TRBV18 to TRBJ1-1, with TRBD1 as a possible D gene (6 bases). Germline CDR1 and CDR2: KGHSH and LQKENI. V shed 6 bases and J shed 3 bases, with 17 bases lying between them. This CDR3 contains 15 residues. CDR3 protein: CASSQGGQPDTEAFF. The CDR3 region has the DNA TGTGCCAGCTCCCAAGGCGGACAGCCTGACACTGAAGCTTTCTTT.

This chain connects TRBV6-2 or TRBV6-3 to TRBJ2-2; TRBD2 matches 12 bases. The CDR3 spans 17 residues. V gave up 3 bases and J gave up 6 bases; unmatched junction bases: 8. The germline CDR1 and CDR2 sequences are MNHEY and SVGEGT. The CDR3 DNA reads as TGTGCCAGCAGTTATACGATCGCTAGCGGGAGGGCCGGGGAGCTGTTTTTT. This codes for CASSYTIASGRAGELFF.

The CDR3, as DNA: TGTGCCAGCAGTCCATTGACAGAAGAGGATGAAAAACTGTTTTTT. Translated, it gives CASSPLTEEDEKLFF. V is TRBV2 and J is TRBJ1-4, with D possibly being TRBD1 (5 bases). The CDR3 covers 15 residues. Per germline, CDR1 SNHLY and CDR2 FYNNEI. Trimming took 5 bases from V and 6 from J, leaving 16 bases between them.

CDR3 nucleotide sequence: TGTGCCAGCAGTTACCAGACAGGAAAGGCTTTCTTT. This gives the protein CASSYQTGKAFF. The chain is built from TRBV6-5 and TRBJ1-1; tentative D call: TRBD1 (6 bases). Germline V gene lookup returns CDR1 MNHEY and CDR2 SVGAGI. V shed 2 bases and J shed 11 bases, with 12 bases lying between them. This CDR3 spans 12 amino acids.

The V and J genes are TRBV2 and TRBJ2-2; D not certain. The CDR3 runs 15 residues. The V end was cut by 2 bases, the J end by 4 bases, with 11 bases between. CDR1 and CDR2 (germline): SNHLY, FYNNEI. In DNA, the CDR3 is TGTGCCAGCAGTGAAACGACCCGAACCACCGGGGAGCTGTTTTTT. It encodes CASSETTRTTGELFF.

This rearrangement joins TRBV7-8 to TRBJ2-1, with 8 positions matching TRBD2. The CDR3 runs 17 residues. Trimming cost V 5 bases and J 1 base; bases outside gene matches: 10. The V gene's germline CDR1 is SGHVS and CDR2 FQNEAQ. As DNA, the CDR3 is TGTGCCAGCAGCCCGAGCGGGAGCGTATGGTCCTACAATGAGCAGTTCTTC. Translated, it gives CASSPSGSVWSYNEQFF.

This clone was observed once. The chain combines TRBV19 with TRBJ2-1; TRBD2 might be the D (6 bases). Germline CDR1 reads LNHDA; CDR2 reads SQIVND (reference sequence). Trimming shortened V by 1 base and J by 5 bases, and 6 bases separated the two germline ends. The CDR3 runs to 13 residues. In nucleotides, the CDR3 is TGTGCCAGTAGTATAGGGACTAACAATGAGCAGTTCTTC. Its translation: CASSIGTNNEQFF.

The genes are TRBV11-3 and TRBJ1-1; D ambiguous. V lost 5 bases to trimming and J lost 1 base, with 8 bases between them. The germline CDR1 and CDR2 sequences are SGHNT and YENEEA. This CDR3 region has 13 residues. The CDR3 sequence is CASSPRGNTEAFF. CDR3 DNA: TGTGCCAGCAGCCCCCGGGGGAACACTGAAGCTTTCTTT.

The chain couples TRBV18 to TRBJ2-7, with D maybe TRBD1 (6 bases). Germline V lookup: CDR1 KGHSH, CDR2 LQKENI. This CDR3 is 13 amino acids long. Trimming took off 5 bases at V and 4 bases at J, with 12 bases between the two ends. CDR3 loop: CASSAGTSYEQYF. CDR3 DNA sequence: TGTGCCAGCTCAGCCGGGACATCTTACGAGCAGTACTTC.